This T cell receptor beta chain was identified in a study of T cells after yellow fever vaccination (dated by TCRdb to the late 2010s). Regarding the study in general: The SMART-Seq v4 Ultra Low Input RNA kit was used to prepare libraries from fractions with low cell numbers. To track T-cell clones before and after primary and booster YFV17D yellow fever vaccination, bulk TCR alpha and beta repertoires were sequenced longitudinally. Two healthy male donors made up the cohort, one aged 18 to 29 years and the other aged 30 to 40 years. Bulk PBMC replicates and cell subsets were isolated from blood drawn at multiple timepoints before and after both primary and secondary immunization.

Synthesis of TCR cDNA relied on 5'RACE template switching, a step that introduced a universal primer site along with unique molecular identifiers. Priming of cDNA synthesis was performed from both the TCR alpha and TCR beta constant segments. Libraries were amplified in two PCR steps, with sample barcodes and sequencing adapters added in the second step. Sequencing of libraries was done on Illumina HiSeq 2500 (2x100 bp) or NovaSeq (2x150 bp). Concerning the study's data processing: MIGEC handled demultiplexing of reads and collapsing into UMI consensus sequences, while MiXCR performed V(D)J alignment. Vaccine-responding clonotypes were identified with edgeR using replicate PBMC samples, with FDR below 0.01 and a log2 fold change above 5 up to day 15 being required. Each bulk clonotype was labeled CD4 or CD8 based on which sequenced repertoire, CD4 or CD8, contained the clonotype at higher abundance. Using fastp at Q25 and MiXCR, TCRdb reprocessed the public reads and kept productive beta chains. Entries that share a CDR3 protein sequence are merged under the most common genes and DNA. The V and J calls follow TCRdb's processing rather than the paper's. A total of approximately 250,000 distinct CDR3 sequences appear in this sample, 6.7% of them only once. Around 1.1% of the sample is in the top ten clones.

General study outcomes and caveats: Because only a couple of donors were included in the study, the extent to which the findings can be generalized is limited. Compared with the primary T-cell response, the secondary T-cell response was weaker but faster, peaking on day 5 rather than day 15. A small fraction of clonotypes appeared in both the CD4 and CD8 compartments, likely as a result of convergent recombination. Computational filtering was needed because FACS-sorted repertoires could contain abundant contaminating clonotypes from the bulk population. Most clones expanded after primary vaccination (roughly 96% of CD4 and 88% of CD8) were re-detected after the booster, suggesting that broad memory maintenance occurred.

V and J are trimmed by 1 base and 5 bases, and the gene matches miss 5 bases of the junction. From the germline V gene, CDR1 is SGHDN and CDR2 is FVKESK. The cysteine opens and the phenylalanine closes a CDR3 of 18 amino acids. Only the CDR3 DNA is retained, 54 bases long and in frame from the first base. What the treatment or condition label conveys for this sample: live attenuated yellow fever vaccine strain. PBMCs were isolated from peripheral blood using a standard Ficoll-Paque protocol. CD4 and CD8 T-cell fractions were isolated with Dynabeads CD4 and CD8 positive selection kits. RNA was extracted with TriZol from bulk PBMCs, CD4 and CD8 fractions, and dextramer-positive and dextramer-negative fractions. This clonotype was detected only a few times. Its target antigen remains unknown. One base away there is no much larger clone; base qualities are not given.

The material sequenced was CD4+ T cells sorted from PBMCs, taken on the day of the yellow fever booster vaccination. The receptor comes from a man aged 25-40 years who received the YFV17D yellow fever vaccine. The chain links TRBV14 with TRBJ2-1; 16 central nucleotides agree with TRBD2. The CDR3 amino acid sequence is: CASSQGGLAGGLHNEQFF. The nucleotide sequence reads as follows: TGTGCCAGCAGCCAAGGGGGACTAGCGGGAGGGCTCCACAATGAGCAGTTCTTC.